This entry lists 16 T cell receptor beta chains sequenced from one sample in a study of molecular identifiers for immune sequencing clone quantification. From the PCR reads, TCRdb called clonotypes with MiXCR, one entry per CDR3 protein. This table has hundreds of thousands of distinct CDR3 sequences, about 20% appearing once. Sequencing was performed on naive CD8+ T cells from blood, with Jurkat cell RNA spiked in. Subset in this sample: FACS-sorted CD8+CD4-CCR7+CD45RA+ naive T cells. The receptors were gathered from a human donor in good health. Some libraries in this study had Jurkat cell RNA spiked in.

This clonotype has a handful of counts. A read error is possible here, since a much larger clone lies one base away. This likely comes from a read error, as the CDR3 has no conserved phenylalanine or tryptophan at its end. This rearrangement joins TRBV24-1 to TRBJ2-1; D remains ambiguous. Trimming stripped 10 bases from V and 5 bases from J, with 20 bases between. This CDR3 spans 15 amino acids. Germline CDR1 KGHDR, CDR2 SFDVKD. As DNA, the CDR3 is TGTGCCACGCCCCACGACTGCGCGGCCCACAATGAGCAGTTCCTC. This sequence encodes CATPHDCAAHNEQFL.

The chain joins TRBV30 to TRBJ1-1, with TRBD1 as a possible D gene (5 bases). V was clipped by 7 bases and J by 7 bases, with 25 bases between them. Looked up from germline, CDR1 is GTSNPN and CDR2 is SVGIG (reference sequence). The CDR3 is 15 amino acids. The CDR3 loop is CASIRITGLPVEAFF. The CDR3 DNA is TGTGCCTCAATTAGGATTACAGGCCTCCCCGTTGAAGCTTTCTTT. The entire variable domain, with the rest obtained from reference TRBV30 and TRBJ1-1, is as follows: SQTIHQWPATLVQPVGSPLSLECTVEGTSNPNLYWYRQAAGRGLQLLFYSVGIGQISSEVPQNLSASRPQDRQFILSSKKLLLSDSGFYLCASIRITGLPVEAFFGQGTRLTVV.

This clonotype has only a few counts. V is TRBV4-3 and J is TRBJ2-7; 10 nucleotides align to TRBD2. The CDR3 contains 15 residues. CDR1 LGHNA and CDR2 YSLEER come from the germline V gene. V was pared by 2 bases and J by 5 bases, with 6 bases of the junction left unmatched. The CDR3 reads CASSQSGRAGDEQYF. In nucleotides, the CDR3 is TGCGCCAGCAGCCAAAGCGGGAGGGCCGGTGACGAGCAGTACTTC.

The genes are TRBV5-5 and TRBJ2-7, with a possible D match to TRBD2 (6 bases). The germline gives CDR1 SGHKS, CDR2 YYEKEE (reference sequence). V lost 5 bases, J lost 6 bases, and 21 bases lay in between. This CDR3 is 15 amino acids long. As DNA, the CDR3 is TGTGCCAGCAGTTGGGGAGCGGGCCAGGGCCCCGAGCAGTACTTC. Translating it yields CASSWGAGQGPEQYF. Full variable domain (rest looked up from reference TRBV5-5 and TRBJ2-7): DAGVTQSPTHLIKTRGQQVTLRCSPISGHKSVSWYQQVLGQGPQFIFQYYEKEERGRGNFPDRFSARQFPNYSSELNVNALLLGDSALYLCASSWGAGQGPEQYFGPGTRLTVT.

Points on this clonotype: A much larger clone lies one base from this, so it may be a read error. The rearrangement links TRBV4-1 to TRBJ1-6, with 8 bases that match TRBD1. The germline gives CDR1 MGHRA, CDR2 YSYEKL. The CDR3 covers 17 residues. CDR3 region: CAGSQGAPGQENSPLHF. The CDR3 DNA is TGCGCCGGCAGCCAAGGCGCACCGGGACAGGAGAATTCACCCCTCCACTTT.

This clonotype has more than one count but fewer than ten. The CDR3 loop is CASSVGDGYNEQFF. The CDR3 DNA reads TGTGCCAGCAGCGTAGGTGACGGGTACAATGAGCAGTTCTTC. This sequence joins TRBV9 and TRBJ2-1, with D unclear. The CDR3 spans 14 residues. The V end was cut by 0 bases, the J end by 4 bases, with 8 bases between. Germline V gene sequence: CDR1 SGDLS, CDR2 YYNGEE.

The chain links TRBV27 to TRBJ2-1; 8 bases are shared with TRBD2. J lost 8 bases, V lost 5 bases, and 17 bases had no gene match. The CDR3 has 17 residues. The V gene's germline CDR1 is MNHEY and CDR2 SMNVEV (reference sequence). The chain's CDR3 is CASSLISGSPFEDEQFF. CDR3 sequence (DNA): TGTGCCAGCAGTCTTATAAGCGGGAGCCCCTTTGAGGATGAGCAGTTCTTC.

This clonotype showed up many times. The rearrangement uses TRBV5-1 and TRBJ2-3; tentative D call: TRBD2 (6 bases). With 4 bases removed from V and 2 bases from J, the gap between germline ends came to 14 bases. Per the germline V gene, CDR1 is SGHRS and CDR2 is YFSETQ. The CDR3 is made up of 15 amino acids. CDR3 loop: CASSRDSRATDTQYF. The CDR3 bases are TGCGCCAGCAGCCGGGACTCCCGGGCCACAGATACGCAGTATTTT.

This clonotype was recorded many times. The chain uses TRBV19 and TRBJ1-1; D ambiguous. The CDR3 loop spans 14 amino acids. Trimming stripped 5 bases from V and 3 bases from J, with 13 bases between. Germline V gene lookup returns CDR1 LNHDA and CDR2 SQIVND (reference sequence). The CDR3 here is CASSPPNGYTEAFF. Here the CDR3 DNA reads TGTGCCAGTAGTCCACCAAACGGGTACACTGAAGCTTTCTTT.

There are many counts of this clonotype. The chain is built from TRBV11-2 and TRBJ2-2, with a tentative D call TRBD1 (5 bases). V dropped 5 bases and J dropped 4 bases, with 14 bases sitting between them. Germline CDR1 and CDR2: SGHAT and FQNNGV. The CDR3 has 15 amino acids. CDR3 sequence (DNA): TGTGCCAGCAGCACTCCGGCAGGGCGCACCGGGGAGCTGTTTTTT. This sequence encodes CASSTPAGRTGELFF.

The rearrangement links TRBV7-9 to TRBJ2-7, with 10 positions matching TRBD1. With 5 bases clipped from V and 0 bases from J, the junction kept 19 bases outside the gene matches. This CDR3 is built from 20 residues. From germline, CDR1 is SEHNR and CDR2 FQNEAQ (reference sequence). CDR3 region: CASSPRMGQGHYSNSYEQYF. CDR3 DNA: TGTGCCAGCAGCCCGAGGATGGGACAGGGGCATTATTCTAACTCCTACGAGCAGTACTTC.

At least ten counts were recorded for this clonotype. The chain couples TRBV13 to TRBJ1-1; D possibly corresponds to TRBD1 (6 bases). The V gene lost 8 bases and the J gene lost 4 bases, with 14 bases spanning the gap. Germline V gives CDR1 PRHDT, CDR2 FYEKMQ (reference sequence). CDR3 length equals 13 residues. CDR3 bases: TGTGCCAGCGGTCTGGGGACATCCACTGAAGCTTTCTTT. It yields the protein CASGLGTSTEAFF. Full variable domain (remainder filled in from reference TRBV13 and TRBJ1-1): AAGVIQSPRHLIKEKRETATLKCYPIPRHDTVYWYQQGPGQDPQFLISFYEKMQSDKGSIPDRFSAQQFSDYHSELNMSSLELGDSALYFCASGLGTSTEAFFGQGTRLTVV.

This clonotype was counted at least ten times. This sequence joins TRBV20-1 and TRBJ1-5, with D maybe TRBD1 (6 bases). Trimming left V 1 base short and J 4 bases short, with 11 bases between. CDR3 size: 14 residues. CDR1 DFQATT and CDR2 SNEGSKA come from the germline V gene (reference sequence). The CDR3 nucleotides are TGCAGTGCTAGAGGCGGCAGGGGAAATCAGCCCCAGCATTTT. Amino acids: CSARGGRGNQPQHF.

The chain links TRBV19 to TRBJ1-5; D call uncertain. Germline V gene lookup returns CDR1 LNHDA and CDR2 SQIVND (reference sequence). The V gene lost 3 bases and the J gene lost 2 bases, with 11 bases spanning the gap. The CDR3 sequence is 15 residues long. The CDR3 coding sequence is TGTGCCAGTAGTATTTCCACGGCCGGCAATCAGCCCCAGCATTTT. Protein sequence: CASSISTAGNQPQHF.

The sample holds many counts of this clonotype. This chain links TRBV6-5 with TRBJ2-5; D uncertain. Germline CDR1 and CDR2: MNHEY and SVGAGI. V was trimmed by 5 bases and J by 1 base, leaving 5 bases between them. The CDR3 runs to 12 residues. Here the CDR3 DNA reads TGTGCCAGCAGTAGGACCCAAGAGACCCAGTACTTC. Encoded protein: CASSRTQETQYF.

This clonotype has a count of ten or more. The chain uses TRBV12-3 or TRBV12-4 and TRBJ2-5, with unresolved D. This CDR3 region has 15 residues. V was trimmed by 6 bases and J by 4 bases, leaving 18 bases between them. The chain's CDR3 is CASSPNMVTGETQYF. In DNA form, the CDR3 reads TGTGCCAGCAGCCCCAACATGGTTACCGGAGAGACCCAGTACTTC.